This TCR beta chain was retrieved from a study of blood T cell repertoires in COVID-19. About the research overall: COVID-19 samples collected from the United States, Italy and Spain covered acute and convalescent phases. In each case, the material was cDNA or gDNA derived from T cells, B-cell-depleted T cells, or PBMCs.

V was shortened by 5 bases and J by 7 bases, with 15 bases between the two germline ends. CDR1 is LNHDA and CDR2 is SQIVND in the germline V gene (reference sequence). The CDR3 is made up of 14 amino acids. Original analysis: The authors estimated nucleated cell counts from reference gene primer amplification. The assay was immunoSEQ multiplex PCR, and TCRdb's table has in-frame clones only and misses some. For V, J and clone size, that table is used; D and trimming come from the DNA. The sample shows a few hundred thousand clones, around 86% of them seen only once. Input material: peripheral blood. The sequence was obtained from a man aged 45-65 years with active or convalescent COVID-19. The chain carries TRBV19 and TRBJ1-5, with D possibly TRBD1 on 5 matching bases. The CDR3 here is CASSPGGEGQPQHF. The CDR3 DNA reads TGTGCCAGTAGTCCTGGGGGGGAAGGACAGCCCCAGCATTTT.